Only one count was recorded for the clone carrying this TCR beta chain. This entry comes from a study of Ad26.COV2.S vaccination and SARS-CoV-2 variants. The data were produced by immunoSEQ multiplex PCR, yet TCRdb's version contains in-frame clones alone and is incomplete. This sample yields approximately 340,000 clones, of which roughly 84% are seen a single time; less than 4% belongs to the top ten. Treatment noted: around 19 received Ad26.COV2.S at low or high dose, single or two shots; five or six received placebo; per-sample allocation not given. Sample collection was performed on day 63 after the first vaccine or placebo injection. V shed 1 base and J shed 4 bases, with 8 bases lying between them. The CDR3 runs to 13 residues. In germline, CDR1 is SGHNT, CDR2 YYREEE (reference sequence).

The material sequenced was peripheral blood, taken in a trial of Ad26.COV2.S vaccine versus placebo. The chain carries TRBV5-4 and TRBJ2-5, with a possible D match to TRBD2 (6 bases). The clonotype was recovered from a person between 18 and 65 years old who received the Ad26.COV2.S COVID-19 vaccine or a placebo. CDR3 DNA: TGTGCCAGCAGCTTGCCGGGAGCAGAGACCCAGTACTTC. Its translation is CASSLPGAETQYF.